This T cell receptor beta chain was profiled in a study of T-cell reconstitution after alpha-beta-depleted transplantation in children. This clonotype was seen a handful of times. Its antigen is unidentified. CDR3 length: 13 residues. V was clipped by 5 bases and J by 6 bases, with 10 bases between them. Germline V CDR1 and CDR2: KGHSH, LQKENI. Unique molecular identifiers tagged the TCRbeta library. TCRdb analysed the PCR reads with MiXCR anew, one entry per CDR3 protein. The sample has 300,000 to 350,000 distinct CDR3 sequences, 15% to 20% seen once. Study results and caveats: Among T cells one year after transplant, newly produced cells accounted for most counts and diversity.

This receptor was taken from a male patient aged 2 to 10 who had a stem cell transplant for acute lymphoblastic leukemia, so the T cells may come from the graft donor. This chain uses TRBV18 with TRBJ2-2; D remains unclear. The sequenced sample was PBMCs, mostly from graft donor cells, obtained 360 days after TCRalphabeta/CD19-depleted stem cell transplant. The CDR3 is CASSSDPAGELFF. CDR3 nucleotide sequence: TGTGCCAGCTCATCGGATCCGGCCGGGGAGCTGTTTTTT.